These T cell receptor beta chains were read from a single sample in a study of cytomegalovirus exposure and HLA in healthy donors. Generated by immunoSEQ multiplex PCR, the TCRdb table keeps only in-frame clones and is missing some. Seen here are 200,000 or so clones, roughly 74% observed once, and the top ten hold 6%. The specimen was PBMCs. The receptor set was obtained from a woman in her 30s in good health and CMV-seropositive. CDR3s include the opening cysteine and the closing phenylalanine or tryptophan. The D gene is left open where the match is weak. The size entry is marked missing in some rows and otherwise reads once, few, many or a size class.

abundance	len	v_gene	j_gene	d_gene	CDR3nt	CDR3aa
few	14	TRBV5-4	TRBJ1-2	TRBD1	TGTGCCAGCAGCTCGCTCCGGGACAGCTATGGCTACACCTTC	CASSSLRDSYGYTF
once	17	TRBV5-4	TRBJ2-3	TRBD1	TGTGCCAGCAGCTTGGGGCCCGGGACAGCAAGTAGGGATACGCAGTATTTT	CASSLGPGTASRDTQYF
NA	16	TRBV28	TRBJ1-4	NA	TGTGCCAGCACGCAGTATCAGGATGCAACTAATGAAAAACTGTTTTTT	CASTQYQDATNEKLFF
NA	13	TRBV6-4	TRBJ2-3	NA	TGTGCCAGCAAGGGGGTGGGTGCGGATACGCAGTATTTT	CASKGVGADTQYF
NA	12	TRBV7-9	TRBJ1-1	NA	TGTGCCAGCAGCTTAGATAACAGGGTGGCTTTCTTT	CASSLDNRVAFF
NA	14	TRBV2	TRBJ1-3	NA	TGTGCCAGCAGCGACAGCCTTTCTGGAAACACCATATATTTT	CASSDSLSGNTIYF
few	15	TRBV19	TRBJ2-3	NA	TGTGCCAGTAGGTTGGGAGTTGGCGACACAGATACGCAGTATTTT	CASRLGVGDTDTQYF
NA	19	TRBV1	TRBJ2-2	NA	TGCACCAGCAGCCAAGTTGTCAGGGTGTGCGAGCGAAACACCGGGGAGCTGTTTTTT	CTSSQVVRVCERNTGELFF
NA	16	TRBV19	TRBJ1-5	NA	TGTGCCAGTAGTACTATCTCGCAGGGTCGCAATCAGCCCCAGCATTTT	CASSTISQGRNQPQHF
NA	13	TRBV11-1	TRBJ1-1	NA	TGTGCCAGCAGCTACGAGGTGAGCACTGAAGCTTTCTTT	CASSYEVSTEAFF
NA	13	TRBV29-1	TRBJ2-1	NA	TGCAGCGTTGAAGTCCCGGGAGCTTGGGAGCAGTTCTTC	CSVEVPGAWEQFF
NA	15	TRBV9	TRBJ1-5	TRBD1	TGTGCCAGCAGCCCGGGACAGGGACTTAATCAGCCCCAGCATTTT	CASSPGQGLNQPQHF
NA	15	TRBV5-1	TRBJ2-1	NA	TGCGCCAGCAGCTTGTCCGGGAGCTCCTACAATGAGCAGTTCTTC	CASSLSGSSYNEQFF
NA	18	TRBV7-2	TRBJ2-5	NA	TGTGCCAGCAGCTTAGCGCTAGTCATTAACCCGGCCCAAGAGACCCAGTACTTC	CASSLALVINPAQETQYF
few	14	TRBV5-4	TRBJ1-1	NA	TGTGCCAGCAGCTTTTCAGGGGCGAACACTGAAGCTTTCTTT	CASSFSGANTEAFF
NA	14	TRBV9	TRBJ2-1	TRBD1	TGTGCCAGCAGCGGGGACAGGGGGTACAATGAGCAGTTCTTC	CASSGDRGYNEQFF
NA	14	TRBV4-1	TRBJ1-2	TRBD1	TGCGCCAGCAGCCTCCAGGGGGCAGACTATGGCTACACCTTC	CASSLQGADYGYTF
NA	14	TRBV5-4	TRBJ1-1	NA	TGTGCCAGCAGCTTGCGACGGGTCGGGAGTGAAGCTTTCTTT	CASSLRRVGSEAFF
once	14	TRBV11-2	TRBJ2-7	NA	TGTGCCAGCAGCTTAGATCAGGACAGCTACGAGCAGTACTTC	CASSLDQDSYEQYF
NA	14	TRBV11-2	TRBJ2-7	TRBD2	TGTGCCAGCAGCCTCACTAGCGGAACCTACGAGCAGTACTTC	CASSLTSGTYEQYF
NA	13	TRBV19	TRBJ1-1	NA	TGTGCCAGTAGCCAGCAGGTCGGGGCTGAAGCTTTCTTT	CASSQQVGAEAFF
few	18	TRBV15	TRBJ1-5	TRBD1	TGTGCCACCAGCAGAGACGCTCGACAGGGTATGAGCAATCAGCCCCAGCATTTT	CATSRDARQGMSNQPQHF